This TCR beta chain was captured by sequencing in a study of shared clonotypes between healthy human individuals. Study findings and constraints: A few donors showed sharing of approximately 5% of naive CD4 clonotypes. At large depth, rarefaction still showed sorted-subset sequencing to be incomplete.

CD45RO negativity and positive selection for CCR7 defined naive CD8 cells, a population that excluded terminally differentiated effector memory CD45RA+ cells. The donors, all of them Caucasian adults, lived in Nashville, Tennessee. Germline V CDR1 and CDR2: MGHRA, YSYEKL. V lost 0 bases and J 4 bases, leaving 14 bases between the germline ends. CDR3 length: 16 residues. Clones were read by immunoSEQ multiplex PCR, and TCRdb kept only the in-frame ones, dropping some. The sample consists of over 2 million clones, approximately 95% of them appearing once. Note on this clone: Its antigen is as yet unknown.

This sequence joins TRBV4-1 and TRBJ2-3; D possibly corresponds to TRBD2 (6 bases). The specimen sequenced was naive CD8+ T cells sorted from blood. This sequence originates from a young man in good health. As DNA, the CDR3 is TGCGCCAGCAGCCAAGAGACGGGAGCCGAGCCAGATACGCAGTATTTT. Its translation: CASSQETGAEPDTQYF.